This T cell receptor beta chain was documented in a study of T-cell reconstitution after alpha-beta-depleted transplantation in children. Study outcomes and limitations: At the one-year point after transplant, T-cell counts and TCRbeta diversity were found to come mostly from T cells that had been newly produced.

Unique molecular identifiers were incorporated when the TCRbeta library was constructed. In TCRdb, the PCR reads were re-called with MiXCR into one record per CDR3 protein. The sample has fewer than 700,000 distinct CDR3 sequences; approximately 13% are singletons. The germline gives CDR1 MNHNS, CDR2 SASEGT. The CDR3 is made up of 15 amino acids. The V and J ends lost 6 bases and 3 bases respectively, with 15 bases between them. This clonotype was detected a few times. What it binds is not known. Sequencing used PBMCs, mostly from graft donor cells, obtained 360 days after TCRalphabeta/CD19-depleted stem cell transplant. The chain employs TRBV6-1 and TRBJ1-5; D may be TRBD1 (6 bases). This receptor was obtained from a male patient under 18 who had a stem cell transplant for acute myeloid leukemia, so the T cells may come from the graft donor. DNA of the CDR3: TGTGCCAGCAGGAGACAGGAGCTTAACAATCAGCCCCAGCATTTT. Protein sequence: CASRRQELNNQPQHF.